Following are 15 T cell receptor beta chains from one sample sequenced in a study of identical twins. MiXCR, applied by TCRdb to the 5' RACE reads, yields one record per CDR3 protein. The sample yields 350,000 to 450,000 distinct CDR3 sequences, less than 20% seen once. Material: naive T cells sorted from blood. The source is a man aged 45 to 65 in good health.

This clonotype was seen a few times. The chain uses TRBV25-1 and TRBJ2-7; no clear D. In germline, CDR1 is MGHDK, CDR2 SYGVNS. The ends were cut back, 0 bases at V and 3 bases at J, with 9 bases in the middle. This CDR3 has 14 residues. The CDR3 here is CASSEYRQVYEQYF. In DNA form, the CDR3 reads TGTGCCAGCAGTGAATATAGGCAGGTCTACGAGCAGTACTTC.

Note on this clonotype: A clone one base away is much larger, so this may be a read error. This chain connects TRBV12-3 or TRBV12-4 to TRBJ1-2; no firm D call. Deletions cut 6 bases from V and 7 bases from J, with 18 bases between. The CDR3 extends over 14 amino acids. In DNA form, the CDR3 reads TGTGCCAGCAGAATGTTAAGGGAAAAAGGTGGCTACACCTTC. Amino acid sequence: CASRMLREKGGYTF.

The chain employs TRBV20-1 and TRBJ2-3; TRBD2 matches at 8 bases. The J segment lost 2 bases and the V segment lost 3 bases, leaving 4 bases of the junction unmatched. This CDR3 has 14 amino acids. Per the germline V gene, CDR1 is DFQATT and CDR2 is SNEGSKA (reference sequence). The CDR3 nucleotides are TGCAGTGCTAGCGAGCGGGGGATCACAGATACGCAGTATTTT. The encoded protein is CSASERGITDTQYF.

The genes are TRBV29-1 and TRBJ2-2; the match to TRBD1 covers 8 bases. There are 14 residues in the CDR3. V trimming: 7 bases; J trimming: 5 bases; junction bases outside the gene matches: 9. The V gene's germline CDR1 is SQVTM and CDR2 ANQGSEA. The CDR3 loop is CSDTHRGSTGELFF. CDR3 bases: TGCAGCGACACCCACAGGGGGTCGACCGGGGAGCTGTTTTTT.

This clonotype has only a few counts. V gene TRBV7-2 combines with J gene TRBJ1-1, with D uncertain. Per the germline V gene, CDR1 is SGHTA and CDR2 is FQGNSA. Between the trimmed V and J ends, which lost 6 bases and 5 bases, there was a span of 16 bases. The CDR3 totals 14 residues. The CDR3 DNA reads TGTGCCAGCAGACCTTCACTTTTGAGAACTGAAGCTTTCTTT. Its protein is CASRPSLLRTEAFF. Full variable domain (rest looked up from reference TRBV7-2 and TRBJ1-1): GAGVSQSPSNKVTEKGKDVELRCDPISGHTALYWYRQSLGQGLEFLIYFQGNSAPDKSGLPSDRFSAERTGGSVSTLTIQRTQQEDSAVYLCASRPSLLRTEAFFGQGTRLTVV.

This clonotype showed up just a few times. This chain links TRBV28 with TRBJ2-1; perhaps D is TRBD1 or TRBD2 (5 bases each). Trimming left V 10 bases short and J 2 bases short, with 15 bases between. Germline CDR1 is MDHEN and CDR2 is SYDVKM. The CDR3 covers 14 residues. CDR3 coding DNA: TGTGCCACCCTCAGGGAGCCCCCCTACAATGAGCAGTTCTTC. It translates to CATLREPPYNEQFF.

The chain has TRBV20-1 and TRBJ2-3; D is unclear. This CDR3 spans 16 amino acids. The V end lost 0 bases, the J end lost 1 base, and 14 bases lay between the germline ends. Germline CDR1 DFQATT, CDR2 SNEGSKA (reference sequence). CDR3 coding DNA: TGCAGTGCTAGAGATCGGCAGTTGGCTGGCACAGATACGCAGTATTTT. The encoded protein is CSARDRQLAGTDTQYF.

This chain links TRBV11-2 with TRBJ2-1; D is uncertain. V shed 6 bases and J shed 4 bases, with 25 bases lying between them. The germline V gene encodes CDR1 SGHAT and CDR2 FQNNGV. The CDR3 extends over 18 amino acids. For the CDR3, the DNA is TGTGCCAGCAGGAGACGCCAGCCATATACGGGTCTATACAATGAGCAGTTCTTC. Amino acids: CASRRRQPYTGLYNEQFF.

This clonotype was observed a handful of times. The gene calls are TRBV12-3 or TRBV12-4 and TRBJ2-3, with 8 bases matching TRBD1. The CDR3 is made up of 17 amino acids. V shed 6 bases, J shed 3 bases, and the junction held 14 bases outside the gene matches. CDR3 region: CASRDRGQGFRTDTQYF. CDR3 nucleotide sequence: TGTGCCAGCAGAGACAGAGGACAGGGCTTTCGAACAGATACGCAGTATTTT.

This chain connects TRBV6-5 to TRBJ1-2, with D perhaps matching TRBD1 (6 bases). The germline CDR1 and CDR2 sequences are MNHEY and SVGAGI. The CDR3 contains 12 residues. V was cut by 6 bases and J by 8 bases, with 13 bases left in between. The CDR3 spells CASRTGGGGYTF. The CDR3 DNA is TGTGCCAGCAGAACGGGGGGCGGCGGCTACACCTTC.

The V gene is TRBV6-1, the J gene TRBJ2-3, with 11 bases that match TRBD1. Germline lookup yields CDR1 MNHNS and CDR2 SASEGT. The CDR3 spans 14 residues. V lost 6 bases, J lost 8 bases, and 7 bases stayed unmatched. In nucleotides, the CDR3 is TGTGCCAGCAGAACCGGGACAGGGGGTGTTACGCAGTATTTT. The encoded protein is CASRTGTGGVTQYF.

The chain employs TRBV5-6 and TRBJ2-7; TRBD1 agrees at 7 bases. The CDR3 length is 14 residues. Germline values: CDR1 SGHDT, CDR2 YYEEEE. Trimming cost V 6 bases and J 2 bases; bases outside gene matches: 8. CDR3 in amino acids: CASTFRDRAYEQYF. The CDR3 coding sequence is TGTGCCAGCACCTTCCGGGACAGAGCCTACGAGCAGTACTTC. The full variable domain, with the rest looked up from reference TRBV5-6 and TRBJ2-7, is DAGVTQSPTHLIKTRGQQVTLRCSPKSGHDTVSWYQQALGQGPQFIFQYYEEEERQRGNFPDRFSGHQFPNYSSELNVNALLLGDSALYLCASTFRDRAYEQYFGPGTRLTVT.

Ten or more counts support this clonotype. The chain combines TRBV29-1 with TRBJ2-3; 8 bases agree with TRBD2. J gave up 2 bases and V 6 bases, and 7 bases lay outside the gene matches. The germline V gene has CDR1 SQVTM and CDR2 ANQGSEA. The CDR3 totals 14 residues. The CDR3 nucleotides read TGCAGCGTCCGGGAGGGGGGGGTCACAGATACGCAGTATTTT. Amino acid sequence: CSVREGGVTDTQYF.

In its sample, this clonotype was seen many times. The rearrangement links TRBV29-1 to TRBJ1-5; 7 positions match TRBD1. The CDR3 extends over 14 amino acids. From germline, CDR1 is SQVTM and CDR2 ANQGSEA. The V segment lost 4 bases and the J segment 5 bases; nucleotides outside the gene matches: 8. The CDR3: CSVVTGRDYQPQHF. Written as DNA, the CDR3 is TGCAGCGTTGTGACAGGGCGGGACTATCAGCCCCAGCATTTT.

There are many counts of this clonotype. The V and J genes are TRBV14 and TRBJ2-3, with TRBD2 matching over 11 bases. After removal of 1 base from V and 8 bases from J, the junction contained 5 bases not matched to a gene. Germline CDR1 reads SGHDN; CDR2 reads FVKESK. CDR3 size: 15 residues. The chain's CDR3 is CASSQVGLAGGTQYF. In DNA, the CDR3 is TGTGCCAGCAGCCAAGTTGGGCTAGCGGGAGGTACGCAGTATTTT.